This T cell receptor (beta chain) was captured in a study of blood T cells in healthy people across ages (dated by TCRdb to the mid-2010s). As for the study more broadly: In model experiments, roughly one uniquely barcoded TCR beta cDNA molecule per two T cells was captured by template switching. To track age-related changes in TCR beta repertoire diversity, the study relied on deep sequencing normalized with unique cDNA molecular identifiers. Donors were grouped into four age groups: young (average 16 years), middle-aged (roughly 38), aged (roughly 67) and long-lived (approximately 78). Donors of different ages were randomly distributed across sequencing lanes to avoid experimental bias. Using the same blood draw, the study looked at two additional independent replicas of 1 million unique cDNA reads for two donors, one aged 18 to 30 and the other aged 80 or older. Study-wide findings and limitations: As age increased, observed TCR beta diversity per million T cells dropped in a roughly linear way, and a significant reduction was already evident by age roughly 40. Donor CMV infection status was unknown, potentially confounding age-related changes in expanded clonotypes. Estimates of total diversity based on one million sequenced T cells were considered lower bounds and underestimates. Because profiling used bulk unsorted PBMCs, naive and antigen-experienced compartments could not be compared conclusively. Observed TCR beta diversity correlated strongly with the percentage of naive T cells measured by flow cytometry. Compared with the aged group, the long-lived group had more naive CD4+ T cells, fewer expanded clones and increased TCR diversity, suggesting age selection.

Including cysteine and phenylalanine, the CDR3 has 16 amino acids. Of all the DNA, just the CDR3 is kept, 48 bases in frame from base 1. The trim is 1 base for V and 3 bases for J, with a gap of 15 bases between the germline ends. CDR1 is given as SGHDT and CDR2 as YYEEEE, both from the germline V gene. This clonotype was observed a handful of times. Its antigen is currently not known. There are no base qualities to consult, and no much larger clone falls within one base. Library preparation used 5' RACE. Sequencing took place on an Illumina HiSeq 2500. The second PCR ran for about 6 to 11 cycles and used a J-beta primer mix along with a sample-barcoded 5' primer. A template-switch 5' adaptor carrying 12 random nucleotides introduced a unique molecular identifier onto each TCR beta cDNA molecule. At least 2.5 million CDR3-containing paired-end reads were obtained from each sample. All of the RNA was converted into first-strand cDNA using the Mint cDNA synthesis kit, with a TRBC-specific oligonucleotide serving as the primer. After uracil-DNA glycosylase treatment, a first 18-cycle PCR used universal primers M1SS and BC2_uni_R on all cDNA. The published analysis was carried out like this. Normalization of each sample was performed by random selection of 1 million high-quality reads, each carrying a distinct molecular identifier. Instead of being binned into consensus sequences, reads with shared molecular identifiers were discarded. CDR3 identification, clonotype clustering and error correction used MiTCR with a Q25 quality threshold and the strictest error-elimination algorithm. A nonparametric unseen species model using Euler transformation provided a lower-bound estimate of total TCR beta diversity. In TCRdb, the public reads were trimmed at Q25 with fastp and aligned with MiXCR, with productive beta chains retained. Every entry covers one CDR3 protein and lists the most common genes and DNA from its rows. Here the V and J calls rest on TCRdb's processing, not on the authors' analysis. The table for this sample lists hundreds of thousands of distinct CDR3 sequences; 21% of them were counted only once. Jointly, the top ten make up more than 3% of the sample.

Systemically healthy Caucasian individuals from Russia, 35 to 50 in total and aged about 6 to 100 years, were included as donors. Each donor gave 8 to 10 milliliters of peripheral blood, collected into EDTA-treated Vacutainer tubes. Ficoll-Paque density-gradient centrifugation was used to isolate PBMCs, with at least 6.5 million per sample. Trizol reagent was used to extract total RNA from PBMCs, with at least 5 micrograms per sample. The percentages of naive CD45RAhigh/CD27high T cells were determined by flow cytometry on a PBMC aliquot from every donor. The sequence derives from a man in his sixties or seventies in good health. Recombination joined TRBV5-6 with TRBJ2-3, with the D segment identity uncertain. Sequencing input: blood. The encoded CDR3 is CASSLPHSWGTDTQYF. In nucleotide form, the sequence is TGTGCCAGCAGCTTGCCCCACAGTTGGGGAACAGATACGCAGTATTTT.